The 14 T cell receptor beta chains presented below share a single source sample, sequenced in a study of cytotoxic CD8 clonotypes in ibrutinib-treated CLL (dated by TCRdb to 2020 to 2023). Library preparation was by the immunoSEQ multiplex PCR assay. This immuneACCESS table, as held by TCRdb, lists in-frame sequences with V and J called but not all clones. Of the missing ones, under half trace to an unresolved V gene in checked studies; the others have no known cause. A total of some 140,000 clones appear in this sample, around 90% of them only once. In total, the top ten clones hold 10% to 14% of the sample. Read against the paper, the sample's time point label means: about a year on ibrutinib. The input for sequencing was PBMCs, taken after 12 months of ibrutinib treatment. Receptor source: a human donor with chronic lymphocytic leukemia.

The gene calls are TRBV5-1 and TRBJ2-4, with 13 positions matching TRBD2. J gave up 14 bases and V 5 bases, and 10 bases lay outside the gene matches. Germline CDR1 and CDR2: SGHRS and YFSETQ. This CDR3 is 14 amino acids long. The CDR3 protein is CASSSGTSGEVEYF. DNA for the CDR3: TGCGCCAGCAGTTCCGGGACTAGCGGGGAGGTCGAGTACTTC.

The chain links TRBV2 to TRBJ2-7; D is unclear. Germline V gene sequence: CDR1 SNHLY, CDR2 FYNNEI. Trimming pared 2 bases from V and 8 bases from J, leaving 4 bases between. The CDR3 has 10 residues. The CDR3 protein is CASSERKQYF. DNA for the CDR3: TGTGCCAGCAGTGAAAGAAAGCAGTACTTC.

The rearrangement links TRBV29-1 to TRBJ1-1; D remains ambiguous. The CDR3 consists of 14 residues. The V end lost 5 bases, the J end lost 4 bases, and 17 bases lay between the germline ends. Germline V gene lookup returns CDR1 SQVTM and CDR2 ANQGSEA. The CDR3, as DNA: TGCAGCGTTAGGTTAAGCGGTTTGGGCACTGAAGCTTTCTTT. It codes for CSVRLSGLGTEAFF.

This clone was recorded once. CDR3 residues: CASSLNSDRGGAYEQYF. CDR3 sequence (DNA): TGCGCCAGCAGCCTAAACAGTGACAGGGGGGGTGCCTACGAGCAGTACTTC. The rearrangement joins TRBV5-1 to TRBJ2-7, with 9 bases identical to TRBD1. Looked up from germline, CDR1 is SGHRS and CDR2 is YFSETQ. V was clipped by 4 bases and J by 2 bases; unmatched bases: 13. The CDR3 has 17 amino acids.

The chain carries TRBV6-6 and TRBJ1-1; weak D call: TRBD1 (5 bases). V was shortened by 7 bases and J by 1 base, with 10 bases between the two germline ends. The CDR3 totals 13 residues. The germline gives CDR1 MNHNY, CDR2 SVGAGI (reference sequence). This CDR3 reads CASTTGRNTEAFF. CDR3 DNA: TGTGCCAGCACCACAGGCCGGAACACTGAAGCTTTCTTT.

The chain employs TRBV29-1 and TRBJ2-2, with D hard to call. The CDR3 consists of 11 residues. Germline lookup yields CDR1 SQVTM and CDR2 ANQGSEA. V lost 3 bases and J 1 base, leaving 0 bases between the germline ends. CDR3 nucleotides: TGCAGCGTTGAGAACACCGGGGAGCTGTTTTTT. This encodes CSVENTGELFF.

The CDR3 sequence: CASSIDTSQPQHF. The DNA of the CDR3 is TGTGCCAGTAGTATAGATACAAGCCAGCCCCAGCATTTT. The V gene is TRBV19, the J gene TRBJ1-5, with D uncertain. Germline V gives CDR1 LNHDA, CDR2 SQIVND (reference sequence). CDR3 size: 13 residues. V lost 0 bases and J 7 bases, leaving 7 bases between the germline ends.

DNA of the CDR3: TGTGCCAGCAGCCCCCCGGGGGACAATGAGCAGTTCTTC. Its translation is CASSPPGDNEQFF. The chain joins TRBV9 to TRBJ2-1, with D possibly TRBD2 on 6 matching bases. V shed 4 bases and J shed 5 bases, with 10 bases lying between them. Germline V gene sequence: CDR1 SGDLS, CDR2 YYNGEE. The CDR3 has 13 amino acids.

The rearrangement joins TRBV19 to TRBJ2-4; no firm D call. Deletions cut 4 bases from V and 7 bases from J, with 14 bases between. This CDR3 is built from 14 residues. Germline V gene data show CDR1 as LNHDA and CDR2 as SQIVND (reference sequence). The CDR3 sequence is CASSTGPPGNIQYF. For the CDR3, the DNA is TGTGCCAGTAGTACCGGGCCCCCCGGGAACATTCAGTACTTC. Based on the CDR3 plus reference TRBV19 and TRBJ2-4, the full variable domain is DGGITQSPKYLFRKEGQNVTLSCEQNLNHDAMYWYRQDPGQGLRLIYYSQIVNDFQKGDIAEGYSVSREKKESFPLTVTSAQKNPTAFYLCASSTGPPGNIQYFGAGTRLSVL.

This chain joins TRBV5-1 and TRBJ2-4, with 10 bases lining up with TRBD2. The CDR3 has 19 amino acids. Germline CDR1 reads SGHRS; CDR2 reads YFSETQ. J was trimmed by 0 bases and V by 4 bases; bases with no gene match: 13. The DNA for the CDR3 is TGCGCCAGCAGCCCAGGGAATAGCGGGGGGACATCAGCCAAAAACATTCAGTACTTC. Residues: CASSPGNSGGTSAKNIQYF.

The chain's CDR3 is CASTTPGQLNEKLFF. CDR3 coding DNA: TGTGCCAGCACTACCCCGGGACAGCTAAATGAAAAACTGTTTTTT. The rearrangement uses TRBV6-1 and TRBJ1-4; 7 bases agree with TRBD1. The CDR3 runs to 15 residues. J gave up 5 bases and V 7 bases, and 10 bases lay outside the gene matches. Germline values: CDR1 MNHNS, CDR2 SASEGT.

For the CDR3, the DNA is TGTGCCAGCAGCCACTTTAGCGGGGCTCCCTACGAGCAGTACTTC. Protein product: CASSHFSGAPYEQYF. This chain links TRBV28 with TRBJ2-7, with TRBD2 identical over 8 bases. This CDR3 contains 15 residues. Trimming at V came to 6 bases and at J to 2 bases, leaving 9 bases not matched to a gene. From germline, CDR1 is MDHEN and CDR2 SYDVKM.

This clone has only one observation. V is TRBV11-3 and J is TRBJ2-2, with TRBD1 identical over 8 bases. CDR3 length: 15 amino acids. CDR1 is SGHNT, CDR2 YENEEA, per germline. Trimming cost V 5 bases and J 4 bases; bases outside gene matches: 6. The CDR3 sequence is CASSPQQGVTGELFF. The CDR3 DNA reads as TGTGCCAGCAGCCCTCAACAGGGGGTCACCGGGGAGCTGTTTTTT.

The V and J genes are TRBV7-3 and TRBJ2-2, with TRBD2 matching over 11 bases. This CDR3 is built from 16 residues. V lost 4 bases to trimming and J lost 0 bases; unmatched junction nucleotides: 1. Per germline, CDR1 SGHTA and CDR2 FQGTGA. The chain's CDR3 is CASSSSGRTNTGELFF. The DNA of the CDR3 is TGTGCCAGCAGCTCTAGCGGGAGGACGAACACCGGGGAGCTGTTTTTT.